The 18 T cell receptor beta chains given below trace back to one sample, sequenced in a study of OX40 agonist ivuxolimab in advanced cancers. Assay used: immunoSEQ multiplex PCR; TCRdb lists only in-frame clones, some missing. There are roughly 63,000 clones in the sample; about nine tenths occur only once, and 12% lies in the top ten. The sequencing here drew on CD4+ or CD8+ T cells sorted from blood, taken in a trial of the OX40 agonist ivuxolimab. These receptors originate from an adult with an advanced solid tumor such as melanoma, head and neck, liver or kidney cancer.

This clone was seen once. The chain has TRBV27 and TRBJ1-2; D remains ambiguous. Germline V gives CDR1 MNHEY, CDR2 SMNVEV (reference sequence). Trimming left V 5 bases short and J 4 bases short, with 14 bases between. The CDR3 is 14 residues long. The chain's CDR3 is CASSPRERIYGYTF. CDR3 DNA: TGTGCCAGCAGTCCAAGGGAACGGATCTATGGCTACACCTTC.

This clone was counted between two and nine times. Relative to the germline gene, one junction end is altered; a read error may explain this. The chain uses TRBV7-2 and TRBJ1-2; TRBD1 is a possible D gene (6 bases). From germline, CDR1 is SGHTA and CDR2 FQGNSA. This CDR3 contains 12 residues. CDR3 protein: CASSLSGGPRAF. As DNA, the CDR3 is TGTGCCAGCAGCTTAAGCGGGGGGCCGCGAGCCTTC.

The genes are TRBV13 and TRBJ2-7; D remains unclear. Trimming took off 0 bases at V and 6 bases at J, with 6 bases between the two ends. This CDR3 spans 12 amino acids. Germline lookup yields CDR1 PRHDT and CDR2 FYEKMQ (reference sequence). The CDR3, as DNA: TGTGCCAGCAGCTTAGGATTTACCGAGCAGTACTTC. The encoded protein is CASSLGFTEQYF. The full variable domain, completed using reference TRBV13 and TRBJ2-7, is AAGVIQSPRHLIKEKRETATLKCYPIPRHDTVYWYQQGPGQDPQFLISFYEKMQSDKGSIPDRFSAQQFSDYHSELNMSSLELGDSALYFCASSLGFTEQYFGPGTRLTVT.

This clone was observed once. The chain links TRBV6-5 to TRBJ1-4, with a tentative D call TRBD1 (6 bases). Per germline, CDR1 MNHEY and CDR2 SVGAGI. V was pared by 2 bases and J by 2 bases, with 6 bases between. The CDR3 is made up of 14 amino acids. The CDR3 reads CASSYDRTNEKLFF. DNA for the CDR3: TGTGCCAGCAGTTACGACAGGACTAATGAAAAACTGTTTTTT.

The chain recombines TRBV25-1 with TRBJ2-3, with 12 bases lining up with TRBD2. Looked up from germline, CDR1 is MGHDK and CDR2 is SYGVNS. This CDR3 contains 18 residues. The ends lost 10 bases at V and 5 bases at J; junction bases unmatched: 19. The CDR3 sequence: CATTPTGTSGPGGDTQYF. The CDR3 DNA sequence: TGTGCCACCACCCCGACCGGGACTAGCGGGCCAGGCGGAGATACGCAGTATTTT.

V usage is TRBV27 and J usage is TRBJ1-1, with D uncertain. From germline, CDR1 is MNHEY and CDR2 SMNVEV (reference sequence). The germline V and J ends were trimmed by 3 bases and 4 bases, with 9 bases remaining between them. The CDR3 runs 13 residues. The CDR3 sequence is CASSFNPGTEAFF. In nucleotides, the CDR3 is TGTGCCAGCAGTTTCAACCCGGGCACTGAAGCTTTCTTT.

The J gene is TRBJ1-1, the V gene TRBV5-6, with D unclear. Trimming removed 4 bases from V and 3 bases from J, with 16 bases in between. The CDR3 has 15 residues. Per germline, CDR1 SGHDT and CDR2 YYEEEE. CDR3 DNA: TGTGCCAGCAGCCCTACATTCAGTACGGACACTGAAGCTTTCTTT. Translating it yields CASSPTFSTDTEAFF. Drawing the rest from reference TRBV5-6 and TRBJ1-1, the complete variable domain is DAGVTQSPTHLIKTRGQQVTLRCSPKSGHDTVSWYQQALGQGPQFIFQYYEEEERQRGNFPDRFSGHQFPNYSSELNVNALLLGDSALYLCASSPTFSTDTEAFFGQGTRLTVV.

The chain is built from TRBV6-1 and TRBJ2-7; 8 positions match TRBD2. The CDR3 covers 15 residues. After removal of 5 bases from V and 1 base from J, the junction contained 7 bases not matched to a gene. In germline, CDR1 is MNHNS, CDR2 SASEGT. Written as DNA, the CDR3 is TGTGCCAGCAGTCCTCGACTAGCGAGGTCCTACGAGCAGTACTTC. Protein sequence: CASSPRLARSYEQYF.

The chain joins TRBV9 to TRBJ2-5, with 16 bases that match TRBD2. The CDR3 is made up of 16 amino acids. The trim removed 4 bases at V and 5 bases at J, leaving 5 bases unmatched. The germline CDR1 and CDR2 sequences are SGDLS and YYNGEE. The CDR3 is CASSPGTSGRGETQYF. The CDR3 coding sequence is TGTGCCAGCAGCCCCGGGACTAGCGGGAGGGGGGAGACCCAGTACTTC.

The rearrangement uses TRBV11-1 and TRBJ2-1; either TRBD1 or TRBD2 may supply D (5 bases each). Germline CDR1 and CDR2: SGHAT and FQDESV (reference sequence). The CDR3 length is 14 residues. The V gene lost 5 bases and the J gene lost 8 bases, with 16 bases spanning the gap. CDR3: CASSPRDRPYEQFF. DNA of the CDR3: TGTGCCAGCAGCCCCCGGGACCGCCCCTATGAGCAGTTCTTC.

The V and J genes are TRBV2 and TRBJ1-1; TRBD1 matches at 11 bases. The length of the CDR3 is 16 residues. Germline CDR1 reads SNHLY; CDR2 reads FYNNEI. Losses at the gene ends were 5 bases for V and 1 base for J; bases not matched to a gene: 6. The CDR3 DNA reads as TGTGCCAGCAGTTTAGGGGACAGGGGGAGGAACACTGAAGCTTTCTTT. Its protein is CASSLGDRGRNTEAFF.

The rearrangement joins TRBV27 to TRBJ2-7; D may correspond to TRBD1 or TRBD2 (5 bases each). CDR3 length: 15 amino acids. The germline V gene encodes CDR1 MNHEY and CDR2 SMNVEV (reference sequence). The V end lost 5 bases, the J end lost 3 bases, and 17 bases lay between the germline ends. The DNA of the CDR3 is TGTGCCAGCAGTGAGGGGACCGCAGTAGGCTACGAGCAGTACTTC. Translating it yields CASSEGTAVGYEQYF.

This chain joins TRBV7-2 and TRBJ2-3; D ambiguous. Germline V gene data show CDR1 as SGHTA and CDR2 as FQGNSA. The CDR3 length is 13 residues. V lost 1 base to trimming and J lost 2 bases, with 4 bases between them. The CDR3 reads CASSLVNTDTQYF. The CDR3 nucleotides read TGTGCCAGCAGCTTAGTTAACACAGATACGCAGTATTTT.

The V and J genes are TRBV4-1 and TRBJ1-5; D is unresolved. V was cut by 3 bases and J by 9 bases, with 12 bases left in between. Germline V gene data show CDR1 as MGHRA and CDR2 as YSYEKL. The CDR3 contains 13 residues. CDR3: CASSQRVSTPQHF. The CDR3 DNA sequence: TGCGCCAGCAGCCAGAGGGTAAGCACGCCCCAGCATTTT.

This chain links TRBV2 with TRBJ2-1; 9 nucleotides agree with TRBD2. This CDR3 is built from 16 residues. With V trimmed by 4 bases and J by 2 bases, 6 bases remained unmatched. The germline gives CDR1 SNHLY, CDR2 FYNNEI. The CDR3 DNA sequence: TGTGCCAGCAGTGGTCGCCTAGCGGGGACCTACAATGAGCAGTTCTTC. This gives the protein CASSGRLAGTYNEQFF.

The V gene is TRBV5-1, the J gene TRBJ2-2; TRBD2 aligns across 7 bases. After removal of 7 bases from V and 5 bases from J, the junction contained 14 bases not matched to a gene. The CDR3 sequence is 16 residues long. The germline gives CDR1 SGHRS, CDR2 YFSETQ. The CDR3 here is CASSGGSGTRTGELFF. The CDR3 DNA reads TGCGCCAGCTCGGGAGGTAGCGGCACGAGGACCGGGGAGCTGTTTTTT.

Only one count was recorded for this clone. The J gene is TRBJ2-2, the V gene TRBV5-6, with D maybe TRBD2 (6 bases). The germline V gene has CDR1 SGHDT and CDR2 YYEEEE. There are 15 residues in the CDR3. With 0 bases removed from V and 5 bases from J, the gap between germline ends came to 11 bases. CDR3 in DNA: TGTGCCAGCAGCTTGGGACTAGTGGTGACCGGGGAGCTGTTTTTT. Protein product: CASSLGLVVTGELFF.

The chain uses TRBV19 and TRBJ2-1, with 9 bases fitting TRBD2. The CDR3 contains 14 residues. CDR1 LNHDA and CDR2 SQIVND come from the germline V gene (reference sequence). Germline trimming cut 6 bases from V and 5 bases from J; bases unmatched to any gene: 5. In DNA, the CDR3 is TGTGCCAGTAGCCCTAGCGGGGTTAACAATGAGCAGTTCTTC. Residues: CASSPSGVNNEQFF.